This T cell receptor beta chain is drawn from a study of blood T cell repertoires in COVID-19. The protocol was immunoSEQ multiplex PCR, while the TCRdb copy is restricted to in-frame clones and leaves out a portion. The table shows some 240,000 clones, with 80% to 90% occurring only once. This clone was observed a handful of times. Input material: PBMCs or T cells enriched from blood (not recorded which). The sequence was obtained from a woman aged 40 to 50 who had been exposed to COVID-19.

As DNA, the CDR3 is TGTGCCAGCAGTGACGCCGGGAGTCATTCTGGGGCCAACGTCCTGACTTTC. This sequence encodes CASSDAGSHSGANVLTF. The chain recombines TRBV6-1 with TRBJ2-6; tentative D call: TRBD2 (6 bases). Trimming pared 3 bases from V and 1 base from J, leaving 13 bases between. This CDR3 spans 17 amino acids. Germline lookup yields CDR1 MNHNS and CDR2 SASEGT.